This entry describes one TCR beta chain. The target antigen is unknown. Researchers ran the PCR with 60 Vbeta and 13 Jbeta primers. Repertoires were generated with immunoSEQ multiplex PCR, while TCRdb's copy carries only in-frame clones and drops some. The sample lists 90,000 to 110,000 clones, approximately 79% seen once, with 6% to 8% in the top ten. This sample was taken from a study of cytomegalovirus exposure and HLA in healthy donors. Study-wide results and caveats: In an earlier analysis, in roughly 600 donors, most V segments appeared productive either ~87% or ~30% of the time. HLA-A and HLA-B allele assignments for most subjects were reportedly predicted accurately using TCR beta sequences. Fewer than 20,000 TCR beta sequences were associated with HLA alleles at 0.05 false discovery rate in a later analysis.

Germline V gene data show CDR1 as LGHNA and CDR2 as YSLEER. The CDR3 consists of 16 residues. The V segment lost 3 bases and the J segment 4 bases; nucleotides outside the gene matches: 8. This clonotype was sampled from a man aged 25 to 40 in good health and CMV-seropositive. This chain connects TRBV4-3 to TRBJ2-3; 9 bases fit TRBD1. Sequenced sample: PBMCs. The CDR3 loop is CASSQSGTGRSDTQYF. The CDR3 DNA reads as TGCGCCAGCAGCCAGTCCGGGACAGGGCGGTCAGATACGCAGTATTTT.